This T cell receptor beta chain was recorded in a study of OX40 agonist ivuxolimab in advanced cancers. Points from the study as a whole: Partial responders treated at 0.1-3.0 mg/kg exhibited clonal expansion among the lowest measured. CD8+ T cells averaged more expanded clones than CD4+.

Systemic immunosuppression or a history of autoimmune disease excluded patients. With regard to this clone: Its target is not known.

The repertoire was sequenced with immunoSEQ multiplex PCR; TCRdb's copy has only in-frame clones and lacks some. The sample consists of over 50,000 clones, almost 85% of them appearing once. CDR1 is SGHVS, CDR2 FQNEAQ, per germline. V lost 5 bases and J lost 4, with 15 bases in between. There are 15 residues in the CDR3. This material consisted of CD4+ or CD8+ T cells sorted from blood, taken in a trial of the OX40 agonist ivuxolimab. This sequence originates from an adult with an advanced solid tumor such as melanoma, head and neck, liver or kidney cancer. V and J are TRBV7-8 and TRBJ1-5, with D uncertain. CDR3 nucleotides: TGTGCCAGCAGCCCCCTATTTTCGGGAAATCAGCCCCAGCATTTT. It encodes CASSPLFSGNQPQHF.